A single sample is the source of the 9 T cell receptor beta chains below, sequenced in a study of T cell responses to AZD1222 COVID-19 vaccine. Using immunoSEQ multiplex PCR, the repertoire was profiled, and TCRdb retains in-frame clones only, with some absent. The sample shows about 150,000 clones, 85% to 95% of them seen only once. Specimen: peripheral blood, collected on day 0 of AZD1222 vaccination. The receptors come from an adult in good health.

This clone has just a few counts. The CDR3 nucleotides read TGTGCCAGCAGTGAAATGCTAGCGGGGGGGTTCTACGAGCAGTACGTC. Its translation: CASSEMLAGGFYEQYV. This chain links TRBV6-1 with TRBJ2-7, with TRBD2 matching over 12 bases. The V gene end was trimmed by 2 bases and the J gene end by 3 bases; junction bases not matched to a gene: 5. Germline CDR1 and CDR2: MNHNS and SASEGT. The CDR3 loop spans 16 amino acids.

The chain is built from TRBV6-2 or TRBV6-3 and TRBJ2-7; D perhaps matches TRBD2 (6 bases). The V end was cut by 2 bases, the J end by 7 bases, with 15 bases between. This CDR3 has 14 amino acids. CDR1 MNHEY and CDR2 SVGEGT come from the germline V gene. The CDR3 DNA reads as TGTGCCAGCAGTTACCTGGGACTCTCGGGGGAGCAGTACGTC. It codes for CASSYLGLSGEQYV.

This sequence joins TRBV18 and TRBJ1-1, with 8 positions matching TRBD1. CDR3 length: 14 amino acids. The V segment lost 2 bases and the J segment 6 bases; nucleotides outside the gene matches: 5. The germline V gene encodes CDR1 KGHSH and CDR2 LQKENI. CDR3 region: CASSPTTGAAEAFF. In nucleotides, the CDR3 is TGTGCCAGCTCACCAACGACAGGGGCGGCTGAAGCTTTCTTT.

The V and J genes are TRBV4-1 and TRBJ1-1; no clear D gene. The length of the CDR3 is 14 residues. CDR1 is MGHRA and CDR2 is YSYEKL in the germline V gene. The V end was cut by 0 bases, the J end by 7 bases, with 12 bases between. CDR3 nucleotide sequence: TGCGCCAGCAGCCAAGATCGTGGACGGCTTGAAGCTTTCTTT. This codes for CASSQDRGRLEAFF.

V usage is TRBV29-1 and J usage is TRBJ2-2; the match to TRBD2 covers 8 bases. Germline values: CDR1 SQVTM, CDR2 ANQGSEA. The CDR3 length is 15 residues. V was pared by 5 bases and J by 4 bases, with 9 bases of the junction left unmatched. The CDR3 is CSVRRLAGPTGELFF. DNA of the CDR3: TGCAGCGTTCGCCGATTAGCGGGACCCACCGGGGAGCTGTTTTTT.

The chain joins TRBV7-3 to TRBJ2-3; TRBD2 is a possible D gene (5 bases). The V and J ends lost 5 bases and 0 bases respectively, with 12 bases between them. CDR1 is SGHTA and CDR2 is FQGTGA in the germline V gene. This CDR3 contains 15 residues. For the CDR3, the DNA is TGTGCCAGCAGCGACGGACGGGAAAGCACAGATACGCAGTATTTT. Its protein product is CASSDGRESTDTQYF.

This chain joins TRBV2 and TRBJ1-5, with D possibly matching TRBD1 (6 bases). Trimming shortened V by 1 base and J by 2 bases, and 9 bases separated the two germline ends. The CDR3 is 15 residues long. CDR1 is SNHLY, CDR2 FYNNEI, per germline. CDR3 bases: TGTGCCAGCAGTGAAGGGGGGCTGGGCAATCAGCCCCAGCATTTT. Its translation is CASSEGGLGNQPQHF.

The chain carries TRBV18 and TRBJ1-4; D gene uncertain. The germline CDR1 and CDR2 sequences are KGHSH and LQKENI. This CDR3 contains 16 residues. The V and J ends lost 5 bases and 5 bases respectively, with 18 bases between them. The CDR3, as DNA: TGTGCCAGCTCATCAGATAGGATGCGTTTAAATGAAAAACTGTTTTTT. This sequence encodes CASSSDRMRLNEKLFF.

The chain joins TRBV9 to TRBJ1-6; perhaps TRBD1 as D (5 bases). The germline gives CDR1 SGDLS, CDR2 YYNGEE. CDR3 length equals 14 residues. V lost 3 bases and J lost 6, with 10 bases in between. The CDR3 here is CASSARVGNSPLHF. The CDR3 nucleotides are TGTGCCAGCAGCGCCAGGGTGGGTAATTCACCCCTCCACTTT.